The entry below describes one TCR beta chain. This specimen comes from a study of blood T cell repertoires in COVID-19. Study details: Acute and convalescent COVID-19 specimens originated in the United States, Italy and Spain. Sample material is recorded as cDNA or gDNA derived from T cells, B-cell-depleted T cells, or PBMCs.

The germline V gene encodes CDR1 MNHEY and CDR2 SMNVEV (reference sequence). This CDR3 has 15 amino acids. Trimming shortened V by 5 bases and J by 7 bases, and 18 bases separated the two germline ends. Only in-frame clones appear in the TCRdb table, and some are missing; sequencing was by immunoSEQ multiplex PCR. The data contain 130,000 to 150,000 clones, roughly 76% of them singletons. The chain uses TRBV27 and TRBJ2-1; D perhaps matches TRBD1 (6 bases). Sequences were obtained from peripheral blood. This sequence originates from a human donor with acute or convalescent COVID-19. The donor label of this sample is uncertain. This chain's CDR3 is CASSLNREVGNEQFF. CDR3 DNA sequence: TGTGCCAGCAGTCTCAACAGGGAAGTTGGGAATGAGCAGTTCTTC.